Below, 3 T cell receptor beta chains from the same sample are listed, as sequenced in a study. TCRdb reanalysed the 5' RACE reads using MiXCR and keeps one entry per CDR3 protein. The sample lists roughly 13,000 distinct CDR3 sequences; under 25% were seen once. Sequencing input: naive CD4+ T cells sorted from blood. This sample's subset: naive CD4+ T cells, CD4+CD45RA+CD25-. The origin of the receptors is a female donor with breast cancer.

This clonotype was recorded many times. CDR3 DNA sequence: TGCGCCAGCAGGGAGGGCTCTGGAAACACCATATATTTT. As protein: CASREGSGNTIYF. V gene TRBV5-1 combines with J gene TRBJ1-3; D unclear. The CDR3 spans 13 residues. Per germline, CDR1 SGHRS and CDR2 YFSETQ. Trimming left V 5 bases short and J 0 bases short, with 6 bases between.

On this clonotype: A much larger clonotype is one base distant, so this may be a read error. The rearrangement joins TRBV5-1 to TRBJ1-2; possibly TRBD1 for D (5 bases). The V gene's germline CDR1 is SGHRS and CDR2 YFSETQ. This CDR3 has 13 residues. The CDR3 sequence: CASSLAWDYGHTF. CDR3 nucleotides: TGCGCCAGCAGCTTGGCCTGGGACTATGGCCACACCTTC.

As regards this clonotype: It may be a read error: a sequence one base away is much more abundant. This sequence joins TRBV24-1 and TRBJ2-3; 7 bases map to TRBD1. Germline-derived CDR1 and CDR2 are KGHDR and SFDVKD. The CDR3 is 11 amino acids. CDR3 residues: CATHRGDAQYF. The CDR3 region has the DNA TGTGCCACCCACAGGGGAGATGCGCAGTATTTT.